Presented here are 27 T cell receptor beta chains from one specimen sequenced in a study of blood T cell repertoires in COVID-19. Some clones are missing from TCRdb's copy, which holds only in-frame ones; the method was immunoSEQ multiplex PCR. The sample holds over 200,000 clones, around 86% seen once. The sample comprised peripheral blood. The receptors stem from a woman in her thirties who had recovered from COVID-19.

This sequence joins TRBV2 and TRBJ2-3; 12 nucleotides line up with TRBD2. CDR1 is SNHLY and CDR2 is FYNNEI in the germline V gene. The V gene end was trimmed by 3 bases and the J gene end by 6 bases; junction bases not matched to a gene: 10. The CDR3 runs 17 residues. As DNA, the CDR3 is TGTGCCAGCAGTGAGGGGCTAGCGGGGGGGCCTTGGGATACGCAGTATTTT. Protein product: CASSEGLAGGPWDTQYF.

The chain is built from TRBV30 and TRBJ1-1, with 7 nucleotides matching TRBD1. The V segment lost 2 bases and the J segment 6 bases; nucleotides outside the gene matches: 9. This CDR3 is built from 14 residues. Germline loops: CDR1 GTSNPN, CDR2 SVGIG (reference sequence). This CDR3 is CAWSSGQTVAEAFF. CDR3 bases: TGTGCCTGGAGTTCGGGACAGACCGTCGCTGAAGCTTTCTTT.

The CDR3 nucleotides are TGTGCCAGCAGCCAAGACCCCGTTCGGGCTAGCGGGGTGATGGAGACCCAGTACTTC. It encodes CASSQDPVRASGVMETQYF. The chain is built from TRBV14 and TRBJ2-5, with 9 bases identical to TRBD2. Trimming took 0 bases from V and 5 from J; bases not matched to a gene: 16. The CDR3 is 19 residues long. CDR1 is SGHDN, CDR2 FVKESK, per germline.

In DNA form, the CDR3 reads TGTGCCAGCAGCTTGGTATTAGGGGGCCATCAGCCCCAGCATTTT. Translating it yields CASSLVLGGHQPQHF. V and J are TRBV5-8 and TRBJ1-5; 7 nucleotides match TRBD1. Losses at the gene ends were 0 bases for V and 5 bases for J; bases not matched to a gene: 5. Germline V gene lookup returns CDR1 SGHTS and CDR2 YDEGEE. The CDR3 length is 15 residues.

The V gene is TRBV4-1, the J gene TRBJ2-6, with 12 positions matching TRBD1. CDR1 is MGHRA, CDR2 YSYEKL, per germline. The CDR3 sequence is 20 residues long. Trimming removed 3 bases from V and 0 bases from J; junction bases left unmatched: 9. The chain's CDR3 is CASSHARDRGPGSGANVLTF. DNA for the CDR3: TGCGCCAGCAGCCATGCCCGGGACAGGGGGCCCGGCTCTGGGGCCAACGTCCTGACTTTC.

The sample holds a few counts of this clone. The V gene is TRBV7-6, the J gene TRBJ2-7, with 7 bases fitting TRBD1. Losses at the gene ends were 5 bases for V and 4 bases for J; bases not matched to a gene: 11. Germline-derived CDR1 and CDR2 are SGHVS and FNYEAQ. The CDR3 loop spans 15 amino acids. CDR3 sequence (DNA): TGTGCCAGCAGCCCCGGCCAACAGGGGATGTACGAGCAGTACTTC. As protein: CASSPGQQGMYEQYF.

V and J are TRBV6-6 and TRBJ1-1; D is possibly TRBD1 (5 bases). CDR1 and CDR2 (germline): MNHNY, SVGAGI (reference sequence). CDR3 length: 14 amino acids. Between the trimmed V and J ends, which lost 6 bases and 2 bases, there was a span of 13 bases. The CDR3: CASSLLGGNTEAFF. The CDR3 DNA reads as TGTGCCAGCAGCCTACTGGGGGGAAACACTGAAGCTTTCTTT.

This chain connects TRBV10-3 to TRBJ1-6; D may be TRBD1 (5 bases). Germline-derived CDR1 and CDR2 are ENHRY and SYGVKD. Trimming stripped 0 bases from V and 9 bases from J, with 15 bases between. The CDR3 length is 16 residues. CDR3 sequence reads: CAISESIAGRGSPLHF. The CDR3 DNA sequence: TGTGCCATCAGTGAGTCGATAGCGGGTAGGGGTTCACCCCTCCACTTT.

This sequence joins TRBV24-1 and TRBJ2-3; D not resolved. Germline V gene data show CDR1 as KGHDR and CDR2 as SFDVKD. The V end lost 3 bases, the J end lost 0 bases, and 6 bases lay between the germline ends. CDR3 length: 14 residues. CDR3 sequence: CATSDISSTDTQYF. The CDR3 DNA reads as TGTGCCACCAGTGATATAAGCAGCACAGATACGCAGTATTTT.

The chain recombines TRBV11-2 with TRBJ2-7; the D is unclear. CDR3 length equals 13 residues. Germline V gene lookup returns CDR1 SGHAT and CDR2 FQNNGV. Trimming cost V 3 bases and J 3 bases, with 9 bases left between them. CDR3: CASSLPPSYEQYF. The CDR3 DNA reads as TGTGCCAGCAGCTTGCCACCGAGCTACGAGCAGTACTTC.

The V gene is TRBV3-1 (or the pseudogene TRBV3-2), the J gene TRBJ1-1; D might be TRBD1 (6 bases). Trimming left V 4 bases short and J 9 bases short, with 15 bases between. Germline CDR1 is LGHDT and CDR2 is YNNKEL (reference sequence). The CDR3 runs 13 residues. The CDR3 here is CASSPTGQSKAFF. CDR3 coding DNA: TGTGCCAGCAGCCCCACCGGACAGAGTAAAGCTTTCTTT.

The V call is TRBV7-9, the J call TRBJ1-2; D not certain. The CDR3 runs 15 residues. Germline V gene sequence: CDR1 SEHNR, CDR2 FQNEAQ (reference sequence). V was cut by 4 bases and J by 2 bases, with 14 bases left in between. CDR3: CASSSTRGSNYGYTF. The CDR3 region has the DNA TGTGCCAGCAGCTCCACCCGGGGTTCCAACTATGGCTACACCTTC.

The chain couples TRBV5-6 to TRBJ1-5, with D possibly being TRBD1 (5 bases). The germline CDR1 and CDR2 sequences are SGHDT and YYEEEE. Trimming left V 1 base short and J 1 base short, with 9 bases between. There are 15 residues in the CDR3. The CDR3 coding sequence is TGTGCCAGCAGCTTGAGGGGAGGGAGCAATCAGCCCCAGCATTTT. This codes for CASSLRGGSNQPQHF.

CDR3: CASSSSGETRGYF. The CDR3 DNA reads as TGTGCCAGCAGTTCCTCAGGGGAAACGAGAGGGTACTTC. The chain employs TRBV6-5 and TRBJ2-7, with D possibly matching TRBD1 (6 bases). Germline V gene data show CDR1 as MNHEY and CDR2 as SVGAGI. V dropped 4 bases and J dropped 12 bases, with 19 bases sitting between them. The CDR3 runs 13 residues.

This clone was seen once. The V gene is TRBV9, the J gene TRBJ2-2; D remains ambiguous. V shed 0 bases and J shed 6 bases, with 9 bases lying between them. The CDR3 is 14 residues long. Germline values: CDR1 SGDLS, CDR2 YYNGEE. The CDR3 loop is CASSVGGTPGELFF. CDR3 bases: TGTGCCAGCAGCGTAGGCGGTACCCCCGGGGAGCTGTTTTTT.

This clone has a handful of counts. The chain joins TRBV5-4 to TRBJ1-2; a possible D gene is TRBD1 (6 bases). V lost 0 bases to trimming and J lost 3 bases, with 12 bases between them. Looked up from germline, CDR1 is SGHNT and CDR2 is YYREEE (reference sequence). This CDR3 region has 15 residues. This chain's CDR3 is CASSLEGVNDYGYTF. The CDR3 DNA sequence: TGTGCCAGCAGCTTGGAGGGGGTTAACGACTATGGCTACACCTTC.

V usage is TRBV7-6 and J usage is TRBJ2-2; the D is unclear. Per the germline V gene, CDR1 is SGHVS and CDR2 is FNYEAQ. The germline V and J ends were trimmed by 2 bases and 1 base, with 2 bases remaining between them. There are 13 residues in the CDR3. The CDR3 nucleotides read TGTGCCAGCAGCTTACTGAACACCGGGGAGCTGTTTTTT. This translates into CASSLLNTGELFF.

V gene TRBV5-1 combines with J gene TRBJ2-2; a possible D gene is TRBD1 (7 bases). The germline V and J ends were trimmed by 4 bases and 3 bases, with 13 bases remaining between them. From germline, CDR1 is SGHRS and CDR2 YFSETQ. This CDR3 is built from 15 residues. CDR3 DNA sequence: TGCGCCAGCAGCACGGAGGGACAGTACACCGGGGAGCTGTTTTTT. As protein: CASSTEGQYTGELFF.

The rearrangement links TRBV12-5 to TRBJ2-1; the match to TRBD1 covers 8 bases. Trimming removed 2 bases from V and 5 bases from J; junction bases left unmatched: 11. Germline V gene lookup returns CDR1 LGHNT and CDR2 FRNRAP. This CDR3 is built from 17 residues. The CDR3 loop is CASGLTLGQVLHNEQFF. CDR3 DNA sequence: TGTGCTAGTGGTTTGACGCTGGGACAGGTGTTACACAATGAGCAGTTCTTC.

The J gene is TRBJ2-3, the V gene TRBV4-3; a weak D match, TRBD2 (6 bases). The CDR3 runs to 15 residues. Trimming stripped 3 bases from V and 0 bases from J, with 10 bases between. The germline V gene has CDR1 LGHNA and CDR2 YSLEER. CDR3 amino acids: CASSHTSGSTDTQYF. CDR3 coding DNA: TGCGCCAGCAGCCATACGAGCGGGAGCACAGATACGCAGTATTTT.

This chain links TRBV5-1 with TRBJ2-1; D remains unclear. The CDR3 runs 13 residues. V was cut by 0 bases and J by 5 bases, with 6 bases left in between. Germline CDR1 SGHRS, CDR2 YFSETQ. The DNA for the CDR3 is TGCGCCAGCAGCTTGGACTTTAACAATGAGCAGTTCTTC. Its protein is CASSLDFNNEQFF.

The J gene is TRBJ1-4, the V gene TRBV5-4; possible D gene TRBD1, 5 bases. The CDR3 spans 16 residues. CDR1 and CDR2 (germline): SGHNT, YYREEE (reference sequence). V was shortened by 4 bases and J by 5 bases, with 18 bases between the two germline ends. The CDR3 region has the DNA TGTGCCAGCAGCCCCTCCCTCGGGCGGGGGAATGAAAAACTGTTTTTT. Translated, it gives CASSPSLGRGNEKLFF.

This chain connects TRBV11-2 to TRBJ1-3; D is uncertain. This CDR3 comprises 14 residues. The germline V gene has CDR1 SGHAT and CDR2 FQNNGV. Deletions cut 5 bases from V and 3 bases from J, with 11 bases between. CDR3 residues: CASSPRSLGNTIYF. CDR3 coding DNA: TGTGCCAGCAGCCCCCGGAGCCTTGGAAACACCATATATTTT.

The J gene is TRBJ1-2, the V gene TRBV29-1; D is ambiguous. CDR1 is SQVTM and CDR2 is ANQGSEA in the germline V gene. This CDR3 contains 8 residues. The CDR3, as DNA: TGCAGTCCGGATGGCTACACCTTC. Translation: CSPDGYTF.

The chain carries TRBV27 and TRBJ1-1, with D hard to call. The ends were cut back, 3 bases at V and 2 bases at J, with 7 bases in the middle. The germline V gene encodes CDR1 MNHEY and CDR2 SMNVEV (reference sequence). This CDR3 has 13 residues. CDR3 nucleotides: TGTGCCAGCAGTTTGTTCGTTAACACTGAAGCTTTCTTT. Translating gives CASSLFVNTEAFF.

There are a few counts of this clone. V usage is TRBV5-1 and J usage is TRBJ1-4; D might be TRBD1 (6 bases). Between the trimmed V and J ends, which lost 2 bases and 0 bases, there was a span of 8 bases. CDR1 SGHRS and CDR2 YFSETQ come from the germline V gene. The CDR3 totals 15 residues. The CDR3 DNA follows: TGCGCCAGCAGCTTAAGGGGGACAACTAATGAAAAACTGTTTTTT. As protein: CASSLRGTTNEKLFF.

The chain recombines TRBV4-1 with TRBJ2-7, with 9 bases that match TRBD1. CDR1 and CDR2 from the germline V gene are MGHRA and YSYEKL. V lost 5 bases, J lost 1 base, and 15 bases stayed unmatched. The CDR3 is 18 residues long. CDR3 in DNA: TGCGCCAGCAGCAGACACACGTTAACAGGGGGCGAGTCCTACGAGCAGTACTTC. This gives the protein CASSRHTLTGGESYEQYF.